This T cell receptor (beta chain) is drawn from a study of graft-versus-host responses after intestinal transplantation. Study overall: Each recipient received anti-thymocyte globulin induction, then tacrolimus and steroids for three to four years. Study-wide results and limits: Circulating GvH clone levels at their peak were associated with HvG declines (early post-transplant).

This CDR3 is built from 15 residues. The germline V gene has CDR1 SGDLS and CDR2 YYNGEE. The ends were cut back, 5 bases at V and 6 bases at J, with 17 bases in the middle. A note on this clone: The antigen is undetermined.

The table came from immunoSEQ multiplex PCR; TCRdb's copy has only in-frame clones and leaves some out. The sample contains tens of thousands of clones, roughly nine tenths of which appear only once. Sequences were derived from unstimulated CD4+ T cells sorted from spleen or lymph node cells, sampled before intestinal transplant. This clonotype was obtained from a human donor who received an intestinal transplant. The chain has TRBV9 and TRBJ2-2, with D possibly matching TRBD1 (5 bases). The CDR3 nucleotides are TGTGCCAGCAGTATATGGATGGGGCAATCCGGGGAGCTGTTTTTT. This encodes CASSIWMGQSGELFF.